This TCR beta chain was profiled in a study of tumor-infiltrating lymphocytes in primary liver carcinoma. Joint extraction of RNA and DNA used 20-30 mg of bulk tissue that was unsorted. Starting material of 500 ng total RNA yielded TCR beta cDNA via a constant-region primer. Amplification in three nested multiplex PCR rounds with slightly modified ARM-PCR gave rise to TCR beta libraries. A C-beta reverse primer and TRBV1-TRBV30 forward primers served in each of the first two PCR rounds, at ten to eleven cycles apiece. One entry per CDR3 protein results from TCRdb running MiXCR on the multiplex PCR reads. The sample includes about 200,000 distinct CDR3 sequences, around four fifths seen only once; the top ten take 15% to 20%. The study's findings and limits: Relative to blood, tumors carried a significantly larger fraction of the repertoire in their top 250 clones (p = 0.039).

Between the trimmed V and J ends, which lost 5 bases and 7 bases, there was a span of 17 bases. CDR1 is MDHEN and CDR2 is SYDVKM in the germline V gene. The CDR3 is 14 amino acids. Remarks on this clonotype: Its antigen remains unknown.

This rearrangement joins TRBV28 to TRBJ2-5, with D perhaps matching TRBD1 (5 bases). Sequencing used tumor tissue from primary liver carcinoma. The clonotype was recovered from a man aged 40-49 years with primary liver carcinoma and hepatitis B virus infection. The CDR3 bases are TGTGCCAGCAGTGCCCAGTCAGGGCCTGCGACCCAGTACTTC. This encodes CASSAQSGPATQYF.